This T cell receptor beta chain was observed in a study of shared clonotypes between healthy human individuals. Study in general: Each donor had three CD4 naive, three CD4 memory, two CD8 naive and one CD8 memory plate.

V was cut by 3 bases and J by 0 bases, with 8 bases left in between. CDR3 length equals 14 residues. The V gene's germline CDR1 is KGHSH and CDR2 LQKENI. For this clone: The antigen is unknown. Other DNA sequences in the sample encode the same CDR3.

Assay used: immunoSEQ multiplex PCR; TCRdb lists only in-frame clones, some missing. This table has 2 million to 3 million clones, 80% to 95% appearing once. Study-level points and caveats: The donor pool, a small one, limited the genetic and exposure-history diversity represented. Unshared clonotypes carried lower generation probabilities than those common to all four donors.

This chain connects TRBV18 to TRBJ1-1; D perhaps matches TRBD1 (6 bases). Material: naive CD4+ T cells from PBMCs. Regarding subset: CD45RA+ positively selected. This TCR derives from a man in his late teens or twenties in good health. Some clones in this sample may be carry-over from other donors' samples. CDR3 sequence: CASSPPGVNTEAFF. The DNA for the CDR3 is TGTGCCAGCTCACCGCCAGGGGTGAACACTGAAGCTTTCTTT.